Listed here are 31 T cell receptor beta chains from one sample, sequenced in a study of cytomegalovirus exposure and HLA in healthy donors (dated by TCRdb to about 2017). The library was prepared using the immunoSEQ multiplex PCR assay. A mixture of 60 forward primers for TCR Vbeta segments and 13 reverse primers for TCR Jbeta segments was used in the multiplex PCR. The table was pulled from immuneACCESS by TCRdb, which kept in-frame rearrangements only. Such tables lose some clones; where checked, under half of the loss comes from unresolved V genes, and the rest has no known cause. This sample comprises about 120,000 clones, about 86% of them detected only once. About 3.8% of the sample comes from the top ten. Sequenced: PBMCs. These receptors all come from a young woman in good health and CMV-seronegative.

The CDR3 DNA reads as TGTGCCAGCAGCCGGAAAAGAGACAAATTGGAGACCCAGTACTTC. Translated: CASSRKRDKLETQYF. This rearrangement joins TRBV7-9 to TRBJ2-5; D not resolved. V gave up 5 bases and J gave up 5 bases, with 18 bases separating them. Germline CDR1 SEHNR, CDR2 FQNEAQ (reference sequence). The CDR3 runs to 15 residues.

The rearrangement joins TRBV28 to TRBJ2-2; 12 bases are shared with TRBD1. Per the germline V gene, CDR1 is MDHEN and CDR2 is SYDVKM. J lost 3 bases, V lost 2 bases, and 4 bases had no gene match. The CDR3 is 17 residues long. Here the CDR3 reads CASSLPGTGGHTGELFF. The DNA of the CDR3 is TGTGCCAGCAGTTTACCCGGGACAGGGGGCCACACCGGGGAGCTGTTTTTT.

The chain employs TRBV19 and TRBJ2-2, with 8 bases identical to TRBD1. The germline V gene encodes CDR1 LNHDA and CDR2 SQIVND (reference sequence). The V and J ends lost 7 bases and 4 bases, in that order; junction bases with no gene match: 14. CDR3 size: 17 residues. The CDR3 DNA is TGTGCCAGTATTGGGGGACAGGTGACGGCGTCCACCGGGGAGCTGTTTTTT. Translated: CASIGGQVTASTGELFF.

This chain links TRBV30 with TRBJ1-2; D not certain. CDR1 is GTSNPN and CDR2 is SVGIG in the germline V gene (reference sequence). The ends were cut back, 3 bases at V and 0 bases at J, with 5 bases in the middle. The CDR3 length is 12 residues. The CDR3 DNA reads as TGTGCCTGGAGCCTAGCTAACTATGGCTACACCTTC. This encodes CAWSLANYGYTF. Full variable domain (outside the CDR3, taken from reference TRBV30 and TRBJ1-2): SQTIHQWPATLVQPVGSPLSLECTVEGTSNPNLYWYRQAAGRGLQLLFYSVGIGQISSEVPQNLSASRPQDRQFILSSKKLLLSDSGFYLCAWSLANYGYTFGSGTRLTVV.

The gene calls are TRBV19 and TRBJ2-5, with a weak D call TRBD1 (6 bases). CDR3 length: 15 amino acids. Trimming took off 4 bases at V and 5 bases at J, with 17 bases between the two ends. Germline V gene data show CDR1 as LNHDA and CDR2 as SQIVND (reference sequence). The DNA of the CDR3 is TGTGCCAGTAGTACACAGGGAGTTCTCGGGGAGACCCAGTACTTC. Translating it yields CASSTQGVLGETQYF. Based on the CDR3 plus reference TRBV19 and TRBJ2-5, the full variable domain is DGGITQSPKYLFRKEGQNVTLSCEQNLNHDAMYWYRQDPGQGLRLIYYSQIVNDFQKGDIAEGYSVSREKKESFPLTVTSAQKNPTAFYLCASSTQGVLGETQYFGPGTRLLVL.

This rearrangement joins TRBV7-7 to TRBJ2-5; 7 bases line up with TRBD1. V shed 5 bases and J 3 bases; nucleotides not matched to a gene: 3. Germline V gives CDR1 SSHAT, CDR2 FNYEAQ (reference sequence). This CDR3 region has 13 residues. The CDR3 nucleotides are TGTGCCAGCAGCCTCGACAGGGAAGAGACCCAGTACTTC. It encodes CASSLDREETQYF.

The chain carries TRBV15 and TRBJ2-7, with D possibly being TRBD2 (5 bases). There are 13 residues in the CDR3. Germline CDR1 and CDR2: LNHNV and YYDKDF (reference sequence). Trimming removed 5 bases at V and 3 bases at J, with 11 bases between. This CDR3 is CATSPERDYEQYF. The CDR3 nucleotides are TGTGCCACCAGCCCGGAGAGGGACTACGAGCAGTACTTC.

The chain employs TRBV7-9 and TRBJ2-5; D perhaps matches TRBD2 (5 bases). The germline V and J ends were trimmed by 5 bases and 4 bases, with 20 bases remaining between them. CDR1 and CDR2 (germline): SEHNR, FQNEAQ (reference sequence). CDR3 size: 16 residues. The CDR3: CASSPPGKTGGETQYF. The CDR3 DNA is TGTGCCAGCAGCCCACCGGGAAAGACGGGCGGAGAGACCCAGTACTTC.

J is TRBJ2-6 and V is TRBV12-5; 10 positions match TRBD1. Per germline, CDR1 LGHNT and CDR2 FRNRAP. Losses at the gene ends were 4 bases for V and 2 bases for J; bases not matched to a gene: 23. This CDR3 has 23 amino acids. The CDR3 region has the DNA TGTGCTAGTGGTTGGGCGTCCCCAATCAGCGGGGGACAGGGGAGGACTGGGGCCAACGTCCTGACTTTC. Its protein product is CASGWASPISGGQGRTGANVLTF.

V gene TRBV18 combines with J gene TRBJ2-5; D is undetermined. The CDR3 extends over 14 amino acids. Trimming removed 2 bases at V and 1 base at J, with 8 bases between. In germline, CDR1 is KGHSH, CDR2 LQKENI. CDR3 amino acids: CASSPKRLQETQYF. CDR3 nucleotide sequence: TGTGCCAGCTCACCAAAACGACTCCAAGAGACCCAGTACTTC.

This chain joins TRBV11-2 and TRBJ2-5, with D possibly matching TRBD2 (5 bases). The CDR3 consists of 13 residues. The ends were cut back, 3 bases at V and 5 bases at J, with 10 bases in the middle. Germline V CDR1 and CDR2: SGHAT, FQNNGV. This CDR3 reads CASSFWGVETQYF. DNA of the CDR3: TGTGCCAGCAGCTTTTGGGGAGTTGAGACCCAGTACTTC.

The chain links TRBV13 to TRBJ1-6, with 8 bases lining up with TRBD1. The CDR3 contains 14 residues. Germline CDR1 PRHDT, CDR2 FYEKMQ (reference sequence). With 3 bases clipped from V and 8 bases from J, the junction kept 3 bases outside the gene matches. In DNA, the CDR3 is TGTGCCAGCAGCTTGGGGACAGGTCATTCACCCCTCCACTTT. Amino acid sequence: CASSLGTGHSPLHF. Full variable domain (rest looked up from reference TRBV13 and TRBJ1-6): AAGVIQSPRHLIKEKRETATLKCYPIPRHDTVYWYQQGPGQDPQFLISFYEKMQSDKGSIPDRFSAQQFSDYHSELNMSSLELGDSALYFCASSLGTGHSPLHFGNGTRLTVT.

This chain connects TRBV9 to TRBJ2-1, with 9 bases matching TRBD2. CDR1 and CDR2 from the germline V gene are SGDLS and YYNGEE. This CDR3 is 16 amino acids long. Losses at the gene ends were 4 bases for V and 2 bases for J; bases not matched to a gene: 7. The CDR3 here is CASSPAGTSPYNEQFF. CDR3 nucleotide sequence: TGTGCCAGCAGCCCCGCCGGGACTAGCCCCTACAATGAGCAGTTCTTC. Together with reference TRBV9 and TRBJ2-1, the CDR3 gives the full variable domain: DSGVTQTPKHLITATGQRVTLRCSPRSGDLSVYWYQQSLDQGLQFLIQYYNGEERAKGNILERFSAQQFPDLHSELNLSSLELGDSALYFCASSPAGTSPYNEQFFGPGTRLTVL.

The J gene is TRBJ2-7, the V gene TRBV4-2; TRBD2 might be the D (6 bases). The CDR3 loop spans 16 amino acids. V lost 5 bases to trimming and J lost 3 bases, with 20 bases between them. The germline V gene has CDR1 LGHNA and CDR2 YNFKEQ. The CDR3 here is CASSDSPGVGNYEQYF. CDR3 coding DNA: TGTGCCAGCAGCGACTCCCCGGGAGTTGGGAACTACGAGCAGTACTTC.

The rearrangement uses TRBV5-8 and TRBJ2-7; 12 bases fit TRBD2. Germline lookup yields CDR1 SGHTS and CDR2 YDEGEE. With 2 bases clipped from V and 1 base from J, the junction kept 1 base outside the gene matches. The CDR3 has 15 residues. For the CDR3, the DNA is TGTGCCAGCAGCTTCGGACTAGCGGGATCCTACGAGCAGTACTTC. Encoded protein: CASSFGLAGSYEQYF.

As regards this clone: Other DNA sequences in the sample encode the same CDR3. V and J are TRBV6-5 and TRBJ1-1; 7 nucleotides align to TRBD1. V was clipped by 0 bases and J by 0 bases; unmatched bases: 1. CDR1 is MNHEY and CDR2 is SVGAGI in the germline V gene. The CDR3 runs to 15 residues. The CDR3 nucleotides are TGTGCCAGCAGTTACTCGACAGGGATGAACACTGAAGCTTTCTTT. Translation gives CASSYSTGMNTEAFF.

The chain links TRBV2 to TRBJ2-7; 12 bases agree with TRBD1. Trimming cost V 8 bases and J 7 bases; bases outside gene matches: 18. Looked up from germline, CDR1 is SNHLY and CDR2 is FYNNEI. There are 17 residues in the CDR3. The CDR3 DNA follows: TGTGCCAGCGTGAGGGGGACAGGGGGCCTCCTTTCGGGGGAGCAGTACTTC. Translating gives CASVRGTGGLLSGEQYF. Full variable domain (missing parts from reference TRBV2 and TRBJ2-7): EPEVTQTPSHQVTQMGQEVILRCVPISNHLYFYWYRQILGQKVEFLVSFYNNEISEKSEIFDDQFSVERPDGSNFTLKIRSTKLEDSAMYFCASVRGTGGLLSGEQYFGPGTRLTVT.

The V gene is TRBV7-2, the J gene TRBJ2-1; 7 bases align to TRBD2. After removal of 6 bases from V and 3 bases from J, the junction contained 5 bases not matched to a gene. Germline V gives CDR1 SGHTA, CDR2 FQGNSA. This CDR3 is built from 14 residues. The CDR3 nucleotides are TGTGCCAGCAGTCGGCGGGAGTTCTACAATGAGCAGTTCTTC. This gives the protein CASSRREFYNEQFF.

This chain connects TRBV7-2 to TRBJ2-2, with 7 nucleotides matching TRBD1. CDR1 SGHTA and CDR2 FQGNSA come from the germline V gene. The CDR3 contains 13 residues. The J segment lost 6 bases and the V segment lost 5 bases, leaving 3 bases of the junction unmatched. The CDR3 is CASSTTGAGELFF. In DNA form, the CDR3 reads TGTGCCAGCAGCACCACAGGGGCCGGGGAGCTGTTTTTT.

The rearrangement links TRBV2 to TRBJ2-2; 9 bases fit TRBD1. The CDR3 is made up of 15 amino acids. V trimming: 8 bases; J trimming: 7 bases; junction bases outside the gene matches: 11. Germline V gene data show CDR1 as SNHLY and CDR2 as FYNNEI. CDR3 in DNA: TGTGCCAGCTGGGGGAACAGGGGGCAGGTCGGGGAGCTGTTTTTT. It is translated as CASWGNRGQVGELFF.

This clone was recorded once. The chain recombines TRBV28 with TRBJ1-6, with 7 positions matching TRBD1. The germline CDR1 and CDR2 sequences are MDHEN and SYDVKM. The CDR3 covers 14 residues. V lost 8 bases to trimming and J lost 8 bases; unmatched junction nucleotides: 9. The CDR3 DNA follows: TGTGCCAGCGAAGAGGGACAGTTTGATTCACCCCTCCACTTT. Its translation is CASEEGQFDSPLHF. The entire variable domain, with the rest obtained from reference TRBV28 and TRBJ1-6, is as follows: DVKVTQSSRYLVKRTGEKVFLECVQDMDHENMFWYRQDPGLGLRLIYFSYDVKMKEKGDIPEGYSVSREKKERFSLILESASTNQTSMYLCASEEGQFDSPLHFGNGTRLTVT.

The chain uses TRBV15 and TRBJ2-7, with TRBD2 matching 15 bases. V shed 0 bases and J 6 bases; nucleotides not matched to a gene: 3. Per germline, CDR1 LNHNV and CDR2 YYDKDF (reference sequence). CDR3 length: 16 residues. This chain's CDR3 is CATSRDRGLAGGEQYF. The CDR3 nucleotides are TGTGCCACCAGCAGAGATAGGGGACTAGCGGGAGGCGAGCAGTACTTC.

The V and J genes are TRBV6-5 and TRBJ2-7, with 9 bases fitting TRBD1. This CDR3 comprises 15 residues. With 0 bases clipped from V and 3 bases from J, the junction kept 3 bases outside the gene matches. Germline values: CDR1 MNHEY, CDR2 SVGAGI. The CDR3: CASSYSWDRDYEQYF. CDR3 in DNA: TGTGCCAGCAGTTACTCCTGGGACAGGGACTACGAGCAGTACTTC.

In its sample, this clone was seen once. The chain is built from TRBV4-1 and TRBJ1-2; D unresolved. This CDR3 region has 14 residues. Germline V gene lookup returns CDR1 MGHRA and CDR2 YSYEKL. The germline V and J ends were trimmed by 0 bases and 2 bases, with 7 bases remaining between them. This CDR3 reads CASSQDEVNYGYTF. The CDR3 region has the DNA TGCGCCAGCAGCCAAGATGAGGTAAACTATGGCTACACCTTC.

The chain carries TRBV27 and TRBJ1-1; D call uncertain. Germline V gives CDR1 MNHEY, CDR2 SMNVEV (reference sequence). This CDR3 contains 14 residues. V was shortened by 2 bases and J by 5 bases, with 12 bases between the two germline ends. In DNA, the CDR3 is TGTGCCAGCAGTTTACAGGCTAGGAGGACTGAAGCTTTCTTT. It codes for CASSLQARRTEAFF.

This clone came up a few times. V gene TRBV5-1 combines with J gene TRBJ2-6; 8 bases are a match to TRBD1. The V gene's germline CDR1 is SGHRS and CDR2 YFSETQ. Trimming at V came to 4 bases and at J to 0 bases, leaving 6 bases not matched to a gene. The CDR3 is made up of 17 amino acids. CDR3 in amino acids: CASSPGQAISGANVLTF. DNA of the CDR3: TGCGCCAGCAGCCCGGGACAGGCAATCTCTGGGGCCAACGTCCTGACTTTC.

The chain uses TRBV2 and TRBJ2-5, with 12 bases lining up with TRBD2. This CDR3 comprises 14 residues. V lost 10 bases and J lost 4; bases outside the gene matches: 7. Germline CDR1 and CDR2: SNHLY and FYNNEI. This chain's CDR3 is CATLAGGPGETQYF. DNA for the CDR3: TGTGCCACACTAGCGGGAGGACCAGGAGAGACCCAGTACTTC.

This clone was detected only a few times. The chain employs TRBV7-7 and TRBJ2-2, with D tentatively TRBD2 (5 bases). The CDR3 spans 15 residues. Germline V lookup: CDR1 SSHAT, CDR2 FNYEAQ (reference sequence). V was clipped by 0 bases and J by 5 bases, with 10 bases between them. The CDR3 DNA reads TGTGCCAGCAGCTTAGCCGGGGTAGGGACCGGGGAGCTGTTTTTT. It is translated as CASSLAGVGTGELFF.

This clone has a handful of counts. This CDR3 reads CASSSSLSQGQPQHF. DNA of the CDR3: TGTGCCAGCAGCTCCTCCTTATCTCAGGGACAGCCCCAGCATTTT. V gene TRBV7-6 combines with J gene TRBJ1-5; the D gene is possibly TRBD1 (5 bases). Trimming cost V 4 bases and J 7 bases, with 17 bases left between them. The CDR3 extends over 15 amino acids. In germline, CDR1 is SGHVS, CDR2 FNYEAQ.

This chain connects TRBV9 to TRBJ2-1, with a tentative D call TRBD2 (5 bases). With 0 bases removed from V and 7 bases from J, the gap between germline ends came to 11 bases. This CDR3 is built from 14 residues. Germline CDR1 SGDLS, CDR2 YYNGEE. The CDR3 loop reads CASSVVEGSNEQFF. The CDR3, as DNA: TGTGCCAGCAGCGTAGTCGAGGGATCGAATGAGCAGTTCTTC.

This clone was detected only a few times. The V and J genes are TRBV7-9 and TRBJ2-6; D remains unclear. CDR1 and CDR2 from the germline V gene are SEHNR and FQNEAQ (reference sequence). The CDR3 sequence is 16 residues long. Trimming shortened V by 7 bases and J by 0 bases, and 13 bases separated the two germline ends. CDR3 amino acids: CASTHPADSGANVLTF. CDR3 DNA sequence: TGTGCCAGCACCCACCCCGCGGACTCTGGGGCCAACGTCCTGACTTTC.